This TCR delta chain was captured by sequencing in a study of γδ T cells in repeated Plasmodium falciparum infection. Vgamma9/Vdelta2+ and Vdelta2-negative gammadelta T cells were flow-sorted from PBMC for bulk sequencing. This CDR3 is 24 amino acids long. CDR1 is TSWWSYY and CDR2 is QGS in the germline V gene. In its sample, this clone was seen a few times. Translating this DNA gives a protein that differs at residue 14 from the TCRdb one, which belongs to a much larger clone; a read error is likely, and the protein shown is this translation. TCRdb redid the clone calls on the multiplex PCR reads with CATT. Found here are around 49,000 delta-chain clones, roughly 1.9% of them singletons; the top ten hold roughly 24%.

The V call is TRDV1, the J call TRDJ1; 7 positions match TRDD3. TCRdb supplies no J gene; here it was assigned by aligning the nucleotide sequence to germline. The sequence was collected from a pool of human donors (malaria-infected and uninfected, not separated). The sample comprised gamma-delta T cells from blood. CDR3 sequence (DNA): TGTGCTCTTGGGGGGAACGTACCTACTCCGGTTGTGGGCGGGGGGATTACCGACACCGATATACTCATCTTT. It yields the protein CALGGNVPTPVVGGGITDTDILIF.